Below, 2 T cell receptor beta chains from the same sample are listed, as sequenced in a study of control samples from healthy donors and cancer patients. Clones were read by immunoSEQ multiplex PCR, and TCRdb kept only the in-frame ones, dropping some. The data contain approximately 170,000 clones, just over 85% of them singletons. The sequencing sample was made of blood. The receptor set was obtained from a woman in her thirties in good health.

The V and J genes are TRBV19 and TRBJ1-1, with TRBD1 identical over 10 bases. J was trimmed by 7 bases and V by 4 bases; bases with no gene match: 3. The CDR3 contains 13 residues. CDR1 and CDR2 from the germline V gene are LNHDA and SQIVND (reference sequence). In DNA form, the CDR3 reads TGTGCCAGTAGTAGACAGGGGGCGATTGAAGCTTTCTTT. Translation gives CASSRQGAIEAFF. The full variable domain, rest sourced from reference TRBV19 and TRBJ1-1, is DGGITQSPKYLFRKEGQNVTLSCEQNLNHDAMYWYRQDPGQGLRLIYYSQIVNDFQKGDIAEGYSVSREKKESFPLTVTSAQKNPTAFYLCASSRQGAIEAFFGQGTRLTVV.

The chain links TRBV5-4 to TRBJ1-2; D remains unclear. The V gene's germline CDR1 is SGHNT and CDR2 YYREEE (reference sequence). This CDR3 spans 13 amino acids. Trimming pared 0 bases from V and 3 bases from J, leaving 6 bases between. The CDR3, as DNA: TGTGCCAGCAGCTTGGGGCAGGACTATGGCTACACCTTC. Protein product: CASSLGQDYGYTF.